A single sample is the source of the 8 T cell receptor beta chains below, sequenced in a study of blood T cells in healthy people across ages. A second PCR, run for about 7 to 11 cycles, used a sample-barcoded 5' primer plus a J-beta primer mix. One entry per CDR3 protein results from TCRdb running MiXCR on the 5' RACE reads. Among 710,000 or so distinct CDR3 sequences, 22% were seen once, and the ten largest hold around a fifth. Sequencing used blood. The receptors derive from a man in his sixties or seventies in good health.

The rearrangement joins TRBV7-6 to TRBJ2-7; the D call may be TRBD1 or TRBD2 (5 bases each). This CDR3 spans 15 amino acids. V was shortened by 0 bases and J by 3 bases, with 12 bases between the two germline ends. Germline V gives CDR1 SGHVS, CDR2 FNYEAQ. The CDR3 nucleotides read TGTGCCAGCAGCTTAGCTCCACGGGACGGCTACGAGCAGTACGTC. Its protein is CASSLAPRDGYEQYV.

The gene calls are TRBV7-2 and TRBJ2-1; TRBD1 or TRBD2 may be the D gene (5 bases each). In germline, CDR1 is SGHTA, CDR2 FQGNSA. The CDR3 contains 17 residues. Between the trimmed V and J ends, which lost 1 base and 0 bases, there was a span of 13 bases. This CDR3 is CASSLVGDGSSYNEQFF. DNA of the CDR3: TGTGCCAGCAGCTTAGTAGGGGACGGGTCCTCCTACAATGAGCAGTTCTTC.

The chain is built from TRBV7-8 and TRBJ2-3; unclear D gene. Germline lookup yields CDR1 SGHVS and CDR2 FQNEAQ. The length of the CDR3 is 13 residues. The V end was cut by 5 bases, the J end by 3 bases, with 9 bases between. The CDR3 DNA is TGTGCCAGCAGCCCCCGATGGACAGATACGCAGTATTTT. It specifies CASSPRWTDTQYF.

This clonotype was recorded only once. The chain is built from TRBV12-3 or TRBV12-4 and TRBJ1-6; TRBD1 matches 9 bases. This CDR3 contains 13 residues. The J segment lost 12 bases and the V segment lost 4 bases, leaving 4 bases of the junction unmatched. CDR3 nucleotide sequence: TGTGCCAGCAGTTCCGGGACAGGGTTACCCCTCCACTTT. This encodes CASSSGTGLPLHF.

CDR3 residues: CASSLALRGGTQYF. In DNA form, the CDR3 reads TGTGCCAGCAGTTTAGCGCTAAGGGGGGGGACCCAGTACTTC. This chain links TRBV12-3 or TRBV12-4 with TRBJ2-5, with TRBD2 as a possible D gene (7 bases). Deletions cut 0 bases from V and 7 bases from J, with 12 bases between. The CDR3 totals 14 residues.

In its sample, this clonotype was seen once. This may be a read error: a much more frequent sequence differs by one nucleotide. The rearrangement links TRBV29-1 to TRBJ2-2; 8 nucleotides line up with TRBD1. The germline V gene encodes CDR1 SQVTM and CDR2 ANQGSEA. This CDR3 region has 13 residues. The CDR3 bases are TGCGGCGTGGGGGACAGGCGGGACGGGGAGCTGTTTTTT. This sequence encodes CGVGDRRDGELFF.

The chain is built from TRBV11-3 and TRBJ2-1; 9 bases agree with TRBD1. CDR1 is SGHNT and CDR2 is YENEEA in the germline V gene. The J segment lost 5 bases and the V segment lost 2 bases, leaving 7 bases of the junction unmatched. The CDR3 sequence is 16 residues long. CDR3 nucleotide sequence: TGTGCCAGCAGCTTATGGTGGGACAGGGTGGACAATGAGCAGTTCTTC. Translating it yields CASSLWWDRVDNEQFF. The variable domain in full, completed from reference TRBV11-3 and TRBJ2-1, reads EAGVVQSPRYKIIEKKQPVAFWCNPISGHNTLYWYLQNLGQGPELLIRYENEEAVDDSQLPKDRFSAERLKGVDSTLKIQPAELGDSAVYLCASSLWWDRVDNEQFFGPGTRLTVL.

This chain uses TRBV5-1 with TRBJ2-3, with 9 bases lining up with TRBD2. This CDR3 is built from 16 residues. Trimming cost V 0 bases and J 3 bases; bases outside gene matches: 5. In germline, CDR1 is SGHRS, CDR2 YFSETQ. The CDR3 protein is CASSLGLAVMTDTQYF. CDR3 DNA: TGCGCCAGCAGCTTGGGACTAGCGGTGATGACAGATACGCAGTATTTT. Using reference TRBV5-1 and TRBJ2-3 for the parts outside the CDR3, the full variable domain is KAGVTQTPRYLIKTRGQQVTLSCSPISGHRSVSWYQQTPGQGLQFLFEYFSETQRNKGNFPGRFSGRQFSNSRSEMNVSTLELGDSALYLCASSLGLAVMTDTQYFGPGTRLTVL.